This entry is about one T cell receptor (beta chain). No antigen is known for it. The sample is drawn from a study of beta chain features in type 1 diabetes. Broader study findings: Any HLA effect on TCRB rearrangement was left unresolved by small sub-analyses. All four CD4+ subsets from Type 1 diabetes patients carried moderately but significantly shorter TCRB CDR3s. Compared with healthy donors, patients appeared to share more similar naive, central memory and regulatory TCRB repertoires.

The germline V gene encodes CDR1 SGHRS and CDR2 YFSETQ. V lost 1 base to trimming and J lost 6 bases; unmatched junction nucleotides: 12. The CDR3 length is 16 residues. Stem cell-like memory, regulatory, central memory and naive CD4+ cells were sorted via CD45RO/CCR7/CD25/CD127/CD95/CD27. Expressed TCRB transcripts were sequenced, since all the RNA that had been isolated was reverse transcribed. Produced via immunoSEQ multiplex PCR; TCRdb's table is partial and in-frame only. The sample includes 300,000 to 350,000 clones, 12% to 15% of them seen just once. The TCR originated in a man in his thirties or forties in good health. This rearrangement joins TRBV5-1 to TRBJ2-7; 8 bases line up with TRBD1. Sequences were obtained from central memory CD4+ T cells from blood. This CDR3 is CASSLTRGQALGEQYF. Here the CDR3 DNA reads TGCGCCAGCAGCTTGACCCGGGGACAGGCGCTGGGCGAGCAGTACTTC.